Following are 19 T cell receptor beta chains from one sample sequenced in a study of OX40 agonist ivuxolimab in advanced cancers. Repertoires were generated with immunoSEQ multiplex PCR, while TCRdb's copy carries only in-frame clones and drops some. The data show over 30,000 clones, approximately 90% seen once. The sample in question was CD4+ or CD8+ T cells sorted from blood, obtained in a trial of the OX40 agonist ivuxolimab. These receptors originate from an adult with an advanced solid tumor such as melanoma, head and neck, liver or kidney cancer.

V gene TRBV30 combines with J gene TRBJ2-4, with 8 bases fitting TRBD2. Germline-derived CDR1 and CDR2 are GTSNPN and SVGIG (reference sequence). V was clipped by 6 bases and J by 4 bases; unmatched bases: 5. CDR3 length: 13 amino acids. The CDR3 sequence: CACAGGSKNIQYF. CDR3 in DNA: TGTGCCTGCGCGGGGGGATCGAAAAACATTCAGTACTTC.

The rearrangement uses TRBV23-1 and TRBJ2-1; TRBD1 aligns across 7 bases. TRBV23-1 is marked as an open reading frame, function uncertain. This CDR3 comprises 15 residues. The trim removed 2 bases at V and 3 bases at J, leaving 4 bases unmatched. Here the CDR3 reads CASSQVRGLYNEQFF. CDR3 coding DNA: TGCGCCAGCAGTCAAGTAAGGGGGCTCTACAATGAGCAGTTCTTC.

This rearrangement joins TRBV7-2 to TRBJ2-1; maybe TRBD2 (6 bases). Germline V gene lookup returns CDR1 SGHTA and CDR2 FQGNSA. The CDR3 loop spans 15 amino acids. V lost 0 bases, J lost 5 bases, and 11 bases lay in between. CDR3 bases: TGTGCCAGCAGCTTAGCTAGCGGCTACGACAATGAGCAGTTCTTC. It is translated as CASSLASGYDNEQFF.

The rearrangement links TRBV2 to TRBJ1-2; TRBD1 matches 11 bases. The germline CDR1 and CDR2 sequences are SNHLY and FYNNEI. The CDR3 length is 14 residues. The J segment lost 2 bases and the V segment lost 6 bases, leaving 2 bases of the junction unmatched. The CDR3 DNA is TGTGCCAGCAGCAGGGACAGGGGGAACTATGGCTACACCTTC. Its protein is CASSRDRGNYGYTF.

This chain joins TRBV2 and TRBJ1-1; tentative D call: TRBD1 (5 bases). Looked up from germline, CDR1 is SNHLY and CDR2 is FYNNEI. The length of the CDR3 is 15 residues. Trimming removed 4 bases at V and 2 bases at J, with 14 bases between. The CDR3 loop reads CASSGTGGRNTEAFF. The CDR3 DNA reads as TGTGCCAGCAGTGGCACGGGGGGACGTAACACTGAAGCTTTCTTT.

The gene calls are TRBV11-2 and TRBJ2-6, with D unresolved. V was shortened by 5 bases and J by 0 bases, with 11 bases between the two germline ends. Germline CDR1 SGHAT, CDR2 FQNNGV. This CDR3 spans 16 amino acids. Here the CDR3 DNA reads TGTGCCAGCAGCGAGTTCCGAGCCTCTGGGGCCAACGTCCTGACTTTC. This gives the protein CASSEFRASGANVLTF.

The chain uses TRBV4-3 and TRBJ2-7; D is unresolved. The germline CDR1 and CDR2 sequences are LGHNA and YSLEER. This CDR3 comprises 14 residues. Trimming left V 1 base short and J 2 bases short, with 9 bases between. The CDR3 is CASSQVWSAYEQYF. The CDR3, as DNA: TGCGCCAGCAGCCAAGTTTGGAGCGCCTACGAGCAGTACTTC.

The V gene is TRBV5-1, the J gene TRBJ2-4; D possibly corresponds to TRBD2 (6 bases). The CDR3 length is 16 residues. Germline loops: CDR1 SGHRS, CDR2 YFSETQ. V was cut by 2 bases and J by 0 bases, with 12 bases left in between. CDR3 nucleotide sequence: TGCGCCAGCAGCTTTAGGGCGGGACTAGCCAAAAACATTCAGTACTTC. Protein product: CASSFRAGLAKNIQYF. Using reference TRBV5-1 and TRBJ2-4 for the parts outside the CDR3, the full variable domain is KAGVTQTPRYLIKTRGQQVTLSCSPISGHRSVSWYQQTPGQGLQFLFEYFSETQRNKGNFPGRFSGRQFSNSRSEMNVSTLELGDSALYLCASSFRAGLAKNIQYFGAGTRLSVL.

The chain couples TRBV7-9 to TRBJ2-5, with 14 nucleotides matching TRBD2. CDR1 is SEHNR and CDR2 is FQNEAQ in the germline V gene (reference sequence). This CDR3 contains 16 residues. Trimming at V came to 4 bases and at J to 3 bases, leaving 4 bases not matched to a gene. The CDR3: CASSSGTSGSEETQYF. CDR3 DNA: TGTGCCAGCAGCTCGGGGACTAGCGGGAGTGAAGAGACCCAGTACTTC. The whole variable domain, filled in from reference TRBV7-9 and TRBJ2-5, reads DTGVSQNPRHKITKRGQNVTFRCDPISEHNRLYWYRQTLGQGPEFLTYFQNEAQLEKSRLLSDRFSAERPKGSFSTLEIQRTEQGDSAMYLCASSSGTSGSEETQYFGPGTRLLVL.

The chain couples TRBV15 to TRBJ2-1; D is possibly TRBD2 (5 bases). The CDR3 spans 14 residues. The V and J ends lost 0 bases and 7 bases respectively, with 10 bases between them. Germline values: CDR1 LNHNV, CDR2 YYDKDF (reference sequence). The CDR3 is CATSRDPWENEQFF. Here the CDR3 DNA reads TGTGCCACCAGCAGAGATCCGTGGGAGAATGAGCAGTTCTTC.

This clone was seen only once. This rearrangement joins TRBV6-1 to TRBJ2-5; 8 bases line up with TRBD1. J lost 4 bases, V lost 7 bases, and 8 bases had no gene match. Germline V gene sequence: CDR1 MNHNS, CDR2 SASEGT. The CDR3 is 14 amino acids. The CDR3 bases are TGTGCCAGCACAGGTTGGACAGGGAGAGAGACCCAGTACTTC. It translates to CASTGWTGRETQYF.

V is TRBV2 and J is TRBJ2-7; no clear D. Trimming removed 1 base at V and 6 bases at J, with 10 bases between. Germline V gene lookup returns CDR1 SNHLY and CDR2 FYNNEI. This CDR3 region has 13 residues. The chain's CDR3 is CASSEEAISEQYF. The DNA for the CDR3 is TGTGCCAGCAGTGAAGAGGCGATTAGCGAGCAGTACTTC.

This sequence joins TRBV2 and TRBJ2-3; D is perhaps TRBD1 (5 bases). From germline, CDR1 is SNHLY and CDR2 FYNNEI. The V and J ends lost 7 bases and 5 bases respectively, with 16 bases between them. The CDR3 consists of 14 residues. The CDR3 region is CASKMGRAKDTQYF. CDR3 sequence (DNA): TGTGCCAGCAAGATGGGCAGGGCTAAAGATACGCAGTATTTT.

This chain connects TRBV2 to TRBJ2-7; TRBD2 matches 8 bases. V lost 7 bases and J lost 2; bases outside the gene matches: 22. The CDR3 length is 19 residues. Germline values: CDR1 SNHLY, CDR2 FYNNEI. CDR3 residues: CASMQRLTQVAGGPYEQYF. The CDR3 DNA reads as TGTGCCAGCATGCAACGGCTAACGCAGGTGGCGGGGGGACCCTACGAGCAGTACTTC.

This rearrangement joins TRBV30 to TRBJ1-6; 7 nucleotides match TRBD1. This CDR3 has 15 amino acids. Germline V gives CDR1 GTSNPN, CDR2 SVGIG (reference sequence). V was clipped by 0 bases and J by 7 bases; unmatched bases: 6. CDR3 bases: TGTGCCTGGAGTGTACAGGGGCTAGGGAATTCACCCCTCCACTTT. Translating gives CAWSVQGLGNSPLHF.

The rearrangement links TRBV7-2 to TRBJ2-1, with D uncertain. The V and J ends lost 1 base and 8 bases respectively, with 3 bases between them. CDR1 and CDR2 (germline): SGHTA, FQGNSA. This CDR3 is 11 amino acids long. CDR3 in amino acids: CASSLEDEQFF. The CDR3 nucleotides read TGTGCCAGCAGCTTAGAGGATGAGCAGTTCTTC.

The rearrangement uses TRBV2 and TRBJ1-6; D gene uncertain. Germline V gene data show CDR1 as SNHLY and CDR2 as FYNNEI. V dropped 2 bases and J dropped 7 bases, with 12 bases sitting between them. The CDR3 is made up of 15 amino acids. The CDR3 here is CASSEWVAQNSPLHF. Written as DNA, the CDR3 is TGTGCCAGCAGTGAATGGGTGGCTCAAAATTCACCCCTCCACTTT.

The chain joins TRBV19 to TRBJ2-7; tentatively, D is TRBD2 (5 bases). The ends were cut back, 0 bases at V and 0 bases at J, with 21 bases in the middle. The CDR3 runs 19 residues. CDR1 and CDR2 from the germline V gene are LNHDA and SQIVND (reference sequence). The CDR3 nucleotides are TGTGCCAGTAGTATAGATCAGAGCGAGCGTAGCGAGAGCTCCTACGAGCAGTACTTC. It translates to CASSIDQSERSESSYEQYF. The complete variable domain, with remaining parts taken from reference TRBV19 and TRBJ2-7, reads DGGITQSPKYLFRKEGQNVTLSCEQNLNHDAMYWYRQDPGQGLRLIYYSQIVNDFQKGDIAEGYSVSREKKESFPLTVTSAQKNPTAFYLCASSIDQSERSESSYEQYFGPGTRLTVT.

The CDR3 here is CASSSPVASGGQTDTQYF. In DNA form, the CDR3 reads TGTGCCAGCAGCTCCCCTGTGGCTAGCGGGGGACAAACAGATACGCAGTATTTT. This chain links TRBV11-2 with TRBJ2-3, with TRBD2 identical over 10 bases. Germline V lookup: CDR1 SGHAT, CDR2 FQNNGV. This CDR3 is built from 18 residues. Trimming cost V 4 bases and J 3 bases; bases outside gene matches: 13.